The present T cell receptor (beta chain) was sequenced within a study of blood T cells in healthy people across ages. Primers used in a second PCR of about 6 to 11 cycles were a sample-barcoded 5' primer and a J-beta primer mix. TCRdb fed the 5' RACE reads into MiXCR, producing one record per CDR3 protein. The table shows some 690,000 distinct CDR3 sequences, with roughly 20% occurring only once. Drawing of peripheral blood yielded 8.5 to 10 milliliters from each donor. Extraction yielded at least 6 micrograms of total RNA per sample. Comments on this clonotype: What it binds is not known. Compared with germline, one end of the junction differs, possibly owing to a read error.

Looked up from germline, CDR1 is SGDLS and CDR2 is YYNGEE. The CDR3 is 13 amino acids. The study, taken as a whole, reports: Age brought a roughly linear fall in TCR beta diversity measured per million T cells.

The sequenced sample was blood. The chain is built from TRBV9 and TRBJ2-7; no clear D gene. The DNA matches TRBJ2-5 better at its end, which makes the J call doubtful. This sequence was found in a man in his 70s in good health. The CDR3 region is CASNVAPWETQYF. DNA for the CDR3: TGTGCCAGCAACGTAGCCCCCTGGGAGACCCAGTACTTC.